This T cell receptor (beta chain) was recovered during a study of control samples from healthy donors and cancer patients. Trimming shortened V by 3 bases and J by 5 bases, and 15 bases separated the two germline ends. CDR1 KGHDR and CDR2 SFDVKD come from the germline V gene. CDR3 length: 16 amino acids. Sequencing used immunoSEQ multiplex PCR; TCRdb keeps in-frame clones, though not all of them. Of some 89,000 clones listed, around nine tenths are singletons. Sample: blood. The chain is built from TRBV24-1 and TRBJ2-2; maybe TRBD2 (5 bases). This TCR derives from a man under 40 in good health. This CDR3 is CATSDPAASGTGELFF. In DNA, the CDR3 is TGTGCCACCAGTGATCCGGCAGCGTCGGGGACCGGGGAGCTGTTTTTT.